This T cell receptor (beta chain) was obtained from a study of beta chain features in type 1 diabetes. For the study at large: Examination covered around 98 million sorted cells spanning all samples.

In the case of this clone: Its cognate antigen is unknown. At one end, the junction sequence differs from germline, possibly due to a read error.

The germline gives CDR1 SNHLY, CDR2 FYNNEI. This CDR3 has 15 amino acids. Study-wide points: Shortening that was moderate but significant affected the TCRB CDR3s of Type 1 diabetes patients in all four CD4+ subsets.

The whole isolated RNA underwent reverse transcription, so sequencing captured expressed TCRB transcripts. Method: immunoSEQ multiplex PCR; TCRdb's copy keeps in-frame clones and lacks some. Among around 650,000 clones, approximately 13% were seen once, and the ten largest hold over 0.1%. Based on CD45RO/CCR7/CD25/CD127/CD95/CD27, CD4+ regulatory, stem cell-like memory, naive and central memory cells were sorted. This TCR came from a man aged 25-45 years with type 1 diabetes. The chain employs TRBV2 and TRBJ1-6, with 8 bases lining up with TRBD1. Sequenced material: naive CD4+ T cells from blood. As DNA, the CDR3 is TGTGCCAGCACTGAAGAAGGACAGGGATATTCACCCCTCCACTTT. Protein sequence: CASTEEGQGYSPLHF.